The clone carrying this TCR beta chain appeared once. This sample is part of a study of blood T cell repertoires in COVID-19. Study-wide context: The analysed material was cDNA or gDNA that came from T cells, B-cell-depleted T cells, or PBMCs.

Patients of the Seattle cohort, enrolled during active infection, were followed longitudinally. Original data processing: Nucleated cell counts were estimated from reference gene primer amplification. Measured with immunoSEQ multiplex PCR; TCRdb has only the in-frame clones, and not every one. That table is the source of V, J and clone size, and D and trimming were worked out from the DNA. This sample yields around 200,000 clones, of which around 80% are seen a single time; about 15% belongs to the top ten. The clonotype was recovered from a woman aged 65 to 85 with COVID-19, enrolled during active disease. The sample comprised peripheral blood.

CDR3 region: CASSLARTSLNEQFF. DNA for the CDR3: TGTGCCAGTAGTTTAGCGAGGACTAGCCTAAATGAGCAGTTCTTC. The V and J genes are TRBV19 and TRBJ2-1, with 8 bases fitting TRBD2. J gave up 7 bases and V 5 bases, and 10 bases lay outside the gene matches. This CDR3 spans 15 amino acids. Looked up from germline, CDR1 is LNHDA and CDR2 is SQIVND (reference sequence).